This passage covers 9 T cell receptor beta chains from one sample sequenced in a study of vaccination effects on CD4 cells after COVID-19. Profiled with immunoSEQ multiplex PCR; TCRdb holds only in-frame clones, not every one. The sample holds over 25,000 clones, about 80% seen once. Expansion with viral peptide pools was applied to antigen-specific CD4+ T cells by the ViraFEST assay prior to sequencing. The authors isolated CD4+ T cells after around 10 days of culture. BNT162b2 vaccine or mRNA-1273 vaccine was given to participants in two doses. No cognate antigen is known for these TCRs. The sample in question was CD4+ T cells from PBMCs cultured with HCoV-NL63 spike peptides, obtained after COVID-19 vaccination. The receptors here all came from a human donor who received a COVID-19 vaccine. Some clones in this sample may be carry-over from other donors' samples.

The chain links TRBV6-5 to TRBJ2-4; 8 nucleotides agree with TRBD2. V lost 6 bases and J lost 5; bases outside the gene matches: 6. The CDR3 covers 14 residues. Germline values: CDR1 MNHEY, CDR2 SVGAGI. The CDR3 nucleotides read TGTGCCAGCAGGAACGGGGGGGCCCAAAACATTCAGTACTTC. It specifies CASRNGGAQNIQYF.

The chain couples TRBV2 to TRBJ1-5; a possible D gene is TRBD1 (6 bases). CDR3 size: 15 residues. The germline V and J ends were trimmed by 8 bases and 0 bases, with 14 bases remaining between them. The germline V gene encodes CDR1 SNHLY and CDR2 FYNNEI. The CDR3 is CASHQGTTSNQPQHF. The CDR3 nucleotides are TGTGCCAGCCACCAAGGGACAACTAGCAATCAGCCCCAGCATTTT.

The V call is TRBV7-2, the J call TRBJ2-3; unclear D gene. V lost 1 base and J lost 3, with 5 bases in between. CDR1 is SGHTA and CDR2 is FQGNSA in the germline V gene. This CDR3 contains 13 residues. DNA for the CDR3: TGTGCCAGCAGCTTAGTTCATACAGATACGCAGTATTTT. Translating gives CASSLVHTDTQYF. The whole variable domain, filled in from reference TRBV7-2 and TRBJ2-3, reads GAGVSQSPSNKVTEKGKDVELRCDPISGHTALYWYRQSLGQGLEFLIYFQGNSAPDKSGLPSDRFSAERTGGSVSTLTIQRTQQEDSAVYLCASSLVHTDTQYFGPGTRLTVL.

This rearrangement joins TRBV5-1 to TRBJ1-2; D gene uncertain. Germline lookup yields CDR1 SGHRS and CDR2 YFSETQ. The CDR3 contains 13 residues. Trimming shortened V by 0 bases and J by 3 bases, and 6 bases separated the two germline ends. The CDR3 DNA reads as TGCGCCAGCAGCTTGGGTGGTGACTATGGCTACACCTTC. Translating it yields CASSLGGDYGYTF.

The CDR3 reads CASSARQGPEQNTEAFF. The CDR3, as DNA: TGTGCCAGCAGCGCCCGACAGGGGCCGGAGCAGAACACTGAAGCTTTCTTT. This chain links TRBV11-2 with TRBJ1-1, with 8 bases matching TRBD1. Germline CDR1 is SGHAT and CDR2 is FQNNGV. The CDR3 totals 17 residues. Trimming cost V 5 bases and J 1 base; bases outside gene matches: 12.

This clone turned up a few times. J is TRBJ2-1 and V is TRBV9, with 8 positions matching TRBD1. With V trimmed by 2 bases and J by 2 bases, 9 bases remained unmatched. Germline V gene data show CDR1 as SGDLS and CDR2 as YYNGEE. This CDR3 spans 17 amino acids. The CDR3 coding sequence is TGTGCCAGCAGCGTCGGCAACTCGGACAGGGCCTACAATGAGCAGTTCTTC. Translating it yields CASSVGNSDRAYNEQFF.

V is TRBV6-5 and J is TRBJ1-1, with 10 bases identical to TRBD1. V lost 5 bases to trimming and J lost 11 bases; unmatched junction nucleotides: 11. Germline V gene data show CDR1 as MNHEY and CDR2 as SVGAGI. This CDR3 comprises 14 residues. The CDR3 sequence: CASSPTRDRGRAFF. CDR3 DNA: TGTGCCAGCAGTCCTACCCGGGACAGGGGTAGGGCTTTCTTT.

The genes are TRBV12-3 or TRBV12-4 and TRBJ1-2, with TRBD1 as a possible D gene (5 bases). V was pared by 8 bases and J by 1 base, with 11 bases between. The CDR3 runs 13 residues. This CDR3 is CASGDLNNYGYTF. The CDR3 DNA sequence: TGTGCCAGCGGGGACTTAAATAACTATGGCTACACCTTC.

CDR3 in amino acids: CASSNRPETQYF. DNA for the CDR3: TGTGCCAGCAGTAACCGTCCGGAGACCCAGTACTTC. The genes are TRBV6-5 and TRBJ2-5; D is unclear. This CDR3 has 12 residues. The V end lost 5 bases, the J end lost 5 bases, and 9 bases lay between the germline ends. Per the germline V gene, CDR1 is MNHEY and CDR2 is SVGAGI.